These 7 T cell receptor beta chains were all obtained from the same sample, sequenced in a study of T cells after yellow fever vaccination. TCRdb ran MiXCR on the 5' RACE reads and lists one entry per CDR3 protein. Among approximately 300,000 distinct CDR3 sequences listed, 8% to 10% were seen once. Sequences were derived from PBMCs, sampled on the day of the first yellow fever vaccination. The source is a man in his late teens or twenties who received the YFV17D yellow fever vaccine.

This clonotype was observed a few times. This chain connects TRBV7-2 to TRBJ2-3; maybe TRBD2 (6 bases). The CDR3 has 13 amino acids. Germline CDR1 is SGHTA and CDR2 is FQGNSA. Trimming removed 8 bases from V and 2 bases from J, with 11 bases in between. CDR3 nucleotides: TGTGCCAGCCGTGGAGGGTACACAGATACGCAGTATTTT. This gives the protein CASRGGYTDTQYF. The complete variable domain, with remaining parts taken from reference TRBV7-2 and TRBJ2-3, reads GAGVSQSPSNKVTEKGKDVELRCDPISGHTALYWYRQSLGQGLEFLIYFQGNSAPDKSGLPSDRFSAERTGGSVSTLTIQRTQQEDSAVYLCASRGGYTDTQYFGPGTRLTVL.

The chain combines TRBV4-3 with TRBJ2-7, with TRBD2 matching 9 bases. The CDR3 runs to 17 residues. The ends lost 1 base at V and 3 bases at J; junction bases unmatched: 10. Germline CDR1 reads LGHNA; CDR2 reads YSLEER. The CDR3 sequence: CASSQGPSGGLFYEQYF. The CDR3 bases are TGCGCCAGCAGCCAAGGTCCCAGCGGGGGGCTGTTCTACGAGCAGTACTTC.

This clonotype has a count of ten or more. The chain is built from TRBV5-1 and TRBJ2-2; possibly TRBD2 for D (5 bases). CDR1 is SGHRS and CDR2 is YFSETQ in the germline V gene. V gave up 7 bases and J gave up 6 bases, with 7 bases separating them. The CDR3 extends over 11 amino acids. CDR3 protein: CASDGAGELFF. DNA of the CDR3: TGCGCCAGCGACGGGGCCGGGGAGCTGTTTTTT.

The V and J genes are TRBV18 and TRBJ2-7, with D hard to call. Trimming took 4 bases from V and 2 from J, leaving 12 bases between them. Germline CDR1 reads KGHSH; CDR2 reads LQKENI. The CDR3 runs to 14 residues. CDR3 in DNA: TGTGCCAGCTCACGCCCGCCGGAACCCTACGAGCAGTACTTC. It encodes CASSRPPEPYEQYF.

The chain has TRBV5-5 and TRBJ2-7; 10 bases are shared with TRBD1. CDR3 length: 14 residues. Germline trimming cut 4 bases from V and 7 bases from J; bases unmatched to any gene: 8. Germline assignment: CDR1 SGHKS and CDR2 YYEKEE (reference sequence). CDR3 loop: CASSIRQGAQEQYV. DNA for the CDR3: TGTGCCAGCAGCATTCGACAGGGGGCCCAGGAGCAGTACGTC.

A few counts support this clonotype. The chain recombines TRBV5-1 with TRBJ1-2; no firm D call. The CDR3 is made up of 13 amino acids. The germline CDR1 and CDR2 sequences are SGHRS and YFSETQ. Trimming removed 0 bases from V and 6 bases from J, with 9 bases in between. The CDR3 loop reads CASSLAGADGYTF. The CDR3 DNA is TGCGCCAGCAGCTTGGCAGGAGCTGATGGCTACACCTTC.

The chain joins TRBV9 to TRBJ2-4; D call uncertain. Trimming removed 2 bases at V and 0 bases at J, with 6 bases between. CDR3 length equals 14 residues. Germline CDR1 reads SGDLS; CDR2 reads YYNGEE. This CDR3 reads CASSVDPAKNIQYF. CDR3 nucleotides: TGTGCCAGCAGCGTGGATCCAGCCAAAAACATTCAGTACTTC.